One T cell receptor beta chain is described in this entry. What it recognizes is unknown. This sample was included in a study of identifying expanded T cells in peripheral blood. Study-level points and caveats: Clone count variance between roughly 2-week samples rose with total template count. Approximately 1.1 clones differed between technical replicates, versus approximately 17 and 20 over time.

During the collection period, no donor immune events like infections were recorded. The V end was cut by 5 bases, the J end by 4 bases, with 18 bases between. Germline V CDR1 and CDR2: SGHTA, FQGTGA. This CDR3 spans 16 amino acids. Clones were sequenced by immunoSEQ multiplex PCR, and TCRdb holds only the in-frame ones, with some missing. The sample lists approximately 140,000 clones; about 88% were seen once. The TCR was taken from a person between 18 and 69 years old in good health. Specimen: blood. V usage is TRBV7-3 and J usage is TRBJ2-1; possible D gene TRBD2, 5 bases. CDR3 sequence: CASSPTRTPGYNEQFF. The CDR3 DNA is TGTGCCAGCAGCCCCACTAGAACCCCCGGGTACAATGAGCAGTTCTTC.